The 17 T cell receptor beta chains below were found in one sample sequenced in a study of shared clonotypes between healthy human individuals. Clones were sequenced by immunoSEQ multiplex PCR, and TCRdb holds only the in-frame ones, with some missing. The data hold about 1.1 million clones, with more than 75% observed a single time. The specimen sequenced was memory CD4+ T cells from PBMCs. Stated subset: CD45RA-negative fraction. The receptor source for this set is a man aged 18 to 35 in good health. Some clones in this sample may be carry-over from other donors' samples.

V and J are TRBV19 and TRBJ2-7; a possible D gene is TRBD2 (6 bases). CDR3 length: 13 amino acids. V was cut by 5 bases and J by 2 bases, with 10 bases left in between. CDR1 and CDR2 from the germline V gene are LNHDA and SQIVND (reference sequence). This CDR3 reads CASSLGSPYEQYF. The CDR3 nucleotides are TGTGCCAGTAGTCTCGGGAGCCCCTACGAGCAGTACTTC.

In nucleotides, the CDR3 is TGCGCCAGCAGCTTGGAACGGTATGGCTACACCTTC. It encodes CASSLERYGYTF. V usage is TRBV5-1 and J usage is TRBJ1-2, with D uncertain. Germline values: CDR1 SGHRS, CDR2 YFSETQ. The V gene lost 0 bases and the J gene lost 5 bases, with 5 bases spanning the gap. The CDR3 is 12 amino acids.

The chain carries TRBV28 and TRBJ1-3, with TRBD1 matching over 10 bases. V shed 4 bases and J 4 bases; nucleotides not matched to a gene: 1. This CDR3 region has 14 residues. Germline V gene lookup returns CDR1 MDHEN and CDR2 SYDVKM. CDR3 residues: CASSWTGGGNTIYF. The CDR3 DNA reads as TGTGCCAGCAGTTGGACAGGGGGAGGAAACACCATATATTTT.

This clone was seen just once. V gene TRBV6-1 combines with J gene TRBJ2-3; 10 bases fit TRBD2. The germline V gene has CDR1 MNHNS and CDR2 SASEGT. V was clipped by 7 bases and J by 1 base; unmatched bases: 11. This CDR3 spans 17 amino acids. CDR3 protein: CASKEAGGFRGTDTQYF. As DNA, the CDR3 is TGTGCCAGCAAAGAAGCGGGAGGGTTTCGCGGCACAGATACGCAGTATTTT.

The J gene is TRBJ1-1, the V gene TRBV29-1; D is undetermined. The CDR3 has 15 residues. V lost 6 bases, J lost 1 base, and 18 bases lay in between. From germline, CDR1 is SQVTM and CDR2 ANQGSEA. As DNA, the CDR3 is TGCAGCGTCCATGTATCTGTCCGCGGGAACACTGAAGCTTTCTTT. Translated, it gives CSVHVSVRGNTEAFF. The full variable domain, in which reference TRBV29-1 and TRBJ1-1 provide the parts outside the CDR3, is SAVISQKPSRDICQRGTSLTIQCQVDSQVTMMFWYRQQPGQSLTLIATANQGSEATYESGFVIDKFPISRPNLTFSTLTVSNMSPEDSSIYLCSVHVSVRGNTEAFFGQGTRLTVV.

CDR3 amino acids: CASTPGQSRADTQYF. The CDR3 nucleotides are TGCGCCAGCACCCCCGGACAGAGTAGGGCAGATACGCAGTATTTT. This chain links TRBV5-1 with TRBJ2-3; weak D call: TRBD1 (6 bases). CDR3 length equals 15 residues. The ends were cut back, 6 bases at V and 4 bases at J, with 18 bases in the middle. Germline V gene lookup returns CDR1 SGHRS and CDR2 YFSETQ.

The chain uses TRBV27 and TRBJ2-3, with 16 bases lining up with TRBD2. The CDR3 has 16 residues. J was trimmed by 2 bases and V by 10 bases; bases with no gene match: 6. The germline V gene has CDR1 MNHEY and CDR2 SMNVEV (reference sequence). Written as DNA, the CDR3 is TGTGCCACCCGGGGACTAGCGGGAGGGGTCACAGATACGCAGTATTTT. It specifies CATRGLAGGVTDTQYF.

The chain is built from TRBV18 and TRBJ2-5; TRBD1 matches at 7 bases. The CDR3 consists of 13 residues. J gave up 5 bases and V 2 bases, and 2 bases lay outside the gene matches. CDR1 and CDR2 from the germline V gene are KGHSH and LQKENI. This CDR3 is CASSPGRGETQYF. CDR3 DNA: TGTGCCAGCTCACCAGGCAGGGGGGAGACCCAGTACTTC.

In its sample, this clone was seen once. The chain has TRBV28 and TRBJ2-7; D is ambiguous. CDR3 size: 12 residues. Trimming cost V 7 bases and J 5 bases, with 12 bases left between them. Germline-derived CDR1 and CDR2 are MDHEN and SYDVKM. DNA for the CDR3: TGTGCCAGCAAAAACCTCCGTGACGAGCAGTACTTC. It is translated as CASKNLRDEQYF.

The chain is built from TRBV6-5 and TRBJ1-2; no clear D. The CDR3 sequence is 12 residues long. CDR1 is MNHEY, CDR2 SVGAGI, per germline. V was clipped by 8 bases and J by 4 bases, with 11 bases between them. CDR3 amino acids: CASSPTPYGYTF. CDR3 in DNA: TGTGCCAGCTCGCCGACACCCTATGGCTACACCTTC.

CDR3 loop: CASSLRQTNTEAFF. In nucleotides, the CDR3 is TGTGCCAGCAGTTTGAGACAGACGAACACTGAAGCTTTCTTT. This chain links TRBV27 with TRBJ1-1; TRBD1 might be the D (5 bases). Trimming stripped 3 bases from V and 1 base from J, with 9 bases between. CDR3 length: 14 amino acids. The germline gives CDR1 MNHEY, CDR2 SMNVEV (reference sequence).

The chain recombines TRBV10-3 with TRBJ2-2; D is tentatively TRBD1 or TRBD2 (5 bases each). The CDR3 length is 15 residues. V lost 3 bases to trimming and J lost 0 bases, with 8 bases between them. CDR1 ENHRY and CDR2 SYGVKD come from the germline V gene. The chain's CDR3 is CAISDGGTNTGELFF. The CDR3 nucleotides are TGTGCCATCAGTGATGGGGGTACGAACACCGGGGAGCTGTTTTTT.

There are a few counts of this clone. The chain recombines TRBV6-1 with TRBJ2-3; TRBD1 matches 10 bases. Germline lookup yields CDR1 MNHNS and CDR2 SASEGT. The CDR3 totals 18 residues. The junction had 12 bases not matched to a gene; V was cut back by 3 bases and J by 3 bases. The CDR3 DNA reads as TGTGCCAGCAGTGATACCCCCGGACAGGGGGGTAGGACAGATACGCAGTATTTT. Its translation is CASSDTPGQGGRTDTQYF.

This clone was picked up a small number of times. The CDR3, as DNA: TGTGCCAGCAGCTTGAGTTTAGCTAACTATGGCTACACCTTC. Protein product: CASSLSLANYGYTF. The rearrangement uses TRBV5-4 and TRBJ1-2; D is uncertain. The germline V and J ends were trimmed by 1 base and 0 bases, with 7 bases remaining between them. Germline CDR1 SGHNT, CDR2 YYREEE (reference sequence). The CDR3 is 14 amino acids.

The V call is TRBV27, the J call TRBJ2-5; no firm D call. The V gene lost 3 bases and the J gene lost 5 bases, with 4 bases spanning the gap. Germline values: CDR1 MNHEY, CDR2 SMNVEV (reference sequence). This CDR3 comprises 11 residues. The CDR3 sequence: CASSFPETQYF. CDR3 nucleotides: TGTGCCAGCAGTTTTCCGGAGACCCAGTACTTC.

The chain uses TRBV30 and TRBJ1-5; no reliable D call. The CDR3 runs 12 residues. The V and J ends lost 2 bases and 6 bases respectively, with 8 bases between them. Germline values: CDR1 GTSNPN, CDR2 SVGIG (reference sequence). The CDR3 protein is CAWSQLSQPQHF. In nucleotides, the CDR3 is TGTGCCTGGAGTCAACTATCTCAGCCCCAGCATTTT.

For this clone: Other DNA sequences in the sample encode the same CDR3. This chain links TRBV10-2 with TRBJ2-5; D is unresolved. The germline V gene encodes CDR1 WSHSY and CDR2 SAAADI. This CDR3 contains 13 residues. V lost 0 bases to trimming and J lost 4 bases, with 6 bases between them. CDR3 region: CASSESTGETQYF. The CDR3 nucleotides read TGCGCCAGCAGTGAGTCGACGGGAGAGACCCAGTACTTC.